This entry lists 13 T cell receptor beta chains sequenced from one sample in a study of cytomegalovirus exposure and HLA in healthy donors listed by TCRdb under 2017. Preparation of the library involved the immunoSEQ multiplex PCR assay. For the multiplex PCR, a mixture combining 60 forward primers for TCR Vbeta segments and 13 reverse primers for TCR Jbeta segments was used. TCRdb re-hosts the immuneACCESS table, in-frame sequences only. Its copies lack some clones; in the studies checked, an unresolved V gene accounts for under half of them, and the cause for the rest is not known. Here the sample has 90,000 to 120,000 clones; less than 80% occur a single time. The top ten clones comprise 7.8% of the sample. Sequencing was performed on PBMCs. The receptors were sampled from a man between 25 and 39 years old in good health and CMV-seronegative.

Concerning this clone itself: Other DNA sequences from this sample encode an identical CDR3 as well. The rearrangement uses TRBV18 and TRBJ1-1; D perhaps matches TRBD1 (5 bases). Germline V gives CDR1 KGHSH, CDR2 LQKENI. Trimming pared 6 bases from V and 0 bases from J, leaving 14 bases between. CDR3 length equals 15 residues. CDR3 sequence reads: CASSRREGMNTEAFF. The CDR3 DNA sequence: TGTGCCAGCTCCCGCCGGGAGGGGATGAACACTGAAGCTTTCTTT.

This clone was found once. V usage is TRBV11-2 and J usage is TRBJ2-1; 8 bases map to TRBD2. CDR1 is SGHAT, CDR2 FQNNGV, per germline. J lost 6 bases, V lost 7 bases, and 23 bases had no gene match. CDR3 size: 19 residues. This CDR3 reads CASIGWTDREGHFSNEQFF. The CDR3, as DNA: TGTGCCAGCATCGGGTGGACGGATCGGGAGGGCCATTTCTCCAATGAGCAGTTCTTC.

The count of this clone is one. This chain uses TRBV14 with TRBJ2-1, with TRBD1 matching over 12 bases. This CDR3 has 17 residues. Trimming took 2 bases from V and 7 from J; bases not matched to a gene: 9. CDR1 is SGHDN and CDR2 is FVKESK in the germline V gene. CDR3 protein: CASSQLSGTGGSNEQFF. CDR3 nucleotides: TGTGCCAGCAGCCAACTATCCGGGACAGGGGGCTCAAATGAGCAGTTCTTC.

The chain combines TRBV28 with TRBJ1-2; 8 bases fit TRBD1. The CDR3 length is 15 residues. Germline V gene data show CDR1 as MDHEN and CDR2 as SYDVKM. Trimming took 4 bases from V and 0 from J; bases not matched to a gene: 4. The CDR3 is CASSSPGQANYGYTF. The CDR3 nucleotides are TGTGCCAGCAGTTCCCCGGGACAGGCTAACTATGGCTACACCTTC.

This chain connects TRBV6-4 to TRBJ1-2; D possibly corresponds to TRBD1 (6 bases). The germline V gene has CDR1 MRHNA and CDR2 SNTAGT. The length of the CDR3 is 14 residues. Trimming pared 6 bases from V and 3 bases from J, leaving 14 bases between. CDR3 nucleotide sequence: TGTGCCAGCAGGAGTTGGTCAGGGGACTATGGCTACACCTTC. Amino acids: CASRSWSGDYGYTF.

V and J are TRBV5-1 and TRBJ1-5; no firm D call. The CDR3 runs 15 residues. Germline assignment: CDR1 SGHRS and CDR2 YFSETQ. Trimming cost V 3 bases and J 1 base, with 11 bases left between them. CDR3 in amino acids: CASSWEGLSNQPQHF. Written as DNA, the CDR3 is TGCGCCAGCAGCTGGGAGGGCCTGAGCAATCAGCCCCAGCATTTT.

The V call is TRBV28, the J call TRBJ2-7, with 13 bases fitting TRBD2. V trimming: 6 bases; J trimming: 5 bases; junction bases outside the gene matches: 1. The germline gives CDR1 MDHEN, CDR2 SYDVKM. The CDR3 is 13 residues long. CDR3 residues: CASRGLAGDEQYF. CDR3 in DNA: TGTGCCAGCAGAGGACTAGCGGGGGACGAGCAGTACTTC.

The chain uses TRBV9 and TRBJ2-5, with 7 nucleotides matching TRBD1. Trimming took 0 bases from V and 3 from J; bases not matched to a gene: 5. The CDR3 contains 15 residues. CDR1 and CDR2 from the germline V gene are SGDLS and YYNGEE. The CDR3 loop is CASSVEQGVEETQYF. The CDR3 DNA sequence: TGTGCCAGCAGCGTAGAGCAGGGGGTGGAAGAGACCCAGTACTTC.

The chain is built from TRBV7-9 and TRBJ1-1; 7 bases match TRBD1. Per the germline V gene, CDR1 is SEHNR and CDR2 is FQNEAQ (reference sequence). Germline trimming cut 11 bases from V and 0 bases from J; bases unmatched to any gene: 6. The CDR3 runs 13 residues. Written as DNA, the CDR3 is TGTGCCGGGAGACAGGGCGTGAACACTGAAGCTTTCTTT. This sequence encodes CAGRQGVNTEAFF. Filled out from reference TRBV7-9 and TRBJ1-1, the complete variable domain reads DTGVSQNPRHKITKRGQNVTFRCDPISEHNRLYWYRQTLGQGPEFLTYFQNEAQLEKSRLLSDRFSAERPKGSFSTLEIQRTEQGDSAMYLCAGRQGVNTEAFFGQGTRLTVV.

The chain combines TRBV14 with TRBJ2-5; unclear D gene. V lost 4 bases and J 1 base, leaving 13 bases between the germline ends. CDR3 size: 15 residues. Germline values: CDR1 SGHDN, CDR2 FVKESK. This CDR3 reads CASSLRLGIQETQYF. In DNA, the CDR3 is TGTGCCAGCAGCCTGCGCCTAGGAATCCAAGAGACCCAGTACTTC.

This chain joins TRBV19 and TRBJ2-1, with 7 positions matching TRBD2. The trim removed 1 base at V and 7 bases at J, leaving 7 bases unmatched. Germline lookup yields CDR1 LNHDA and CDR2 SQIVND (reference sequence). The CDR3 runs to 15 residues. DNA of the CDR3: TGTGCCAGTAGTATAGTCAGCGGGGTACAGAATGAGCAGTTCTTC. This codes for CASSIVSGVQNEQFF. Looking up the rest from reference TRBV19 and TRBJ2-1 gives the full variable domain: DGGITQSPKYLFRKEGQNVTLSCEQNLNHDAMYWYRQDPGQGLRLIYYSQIVNDFQKGDIAEGYSVSREKKESFPLTVTSAQKNPTAFYLCASSIVSGVQNEQFFGPGTRLTVL.

The chain links TRBV2 to TRBJ2-7; 7 nucleotides agree with TRBD1. The V segment lost 3 bases and the J segment 6 bases; nucleotides outside the gene matches: 11. Germline V CDR1 and CDR2: SNHLY, FYNNEI. CDR3 size: 15 residues. As DNA, the CDR3 is TGTGCCAGCAGTGACACTAGGGACAGCAACCGCGAGCAGTACTTC. As protein: CASSDTRDSNREQYF.

V is TRBV11-2 and J is TRBJ1-2, with 8 bases that match TRBD1. V gave up 1 base and J gave up 2 bases; unmatched junction bases: 6. The CDR3 loop spans 16 amino acids. CDR1 and CDR2 (germline): SGHAT, FQNNGV. CDR3 nucleotide sequence: TGTGCCAGCAGCTTAGCGGGACAGGCGGTAAACTATGGCTACACCTTC. Translation: CASSLAGQAVNYGYTF.